The next 6 T cell receptor beta chains were all read from a single sample in a study of T cell responses to AZD1222 COVID-19 vaccine. Sequenced by immunoSEQ multiplex PCR; TCRdb stores in-frame clones only, minus some. The table records about 120,000 clones, around 91% of them present only once. The specimen comprised peripheral blood, sampled on day 0 of AZD1222 vaccination. The receptors were sampled from an adult in good health.

The chain couples TRBV7-9 to TRBJ2-2, with D perhaps TRBD1 or TRBD2 (5 bases each). The germline CDR1 and CDR2 sequences are SEHNR and FQNEAQ (reference sequence). The CDR3 totals 12 residues. V was shortened by 4 bases and J by 11 bases, with 11 bases between the two germline ends. As DNA, the CDR3 is TGTGCCAGCAGCTACCCGGGACCTGAGCTGTTTTTT. Translated: CASSYPGPELFF.

The rearrangement joins TRBV19 to TRBJ2-2, with 11 bases matching TRBD1. Germline loops: CDR1 LNHDA, CDR2 SQIVND (reference sequence). The V gene end was trimmed by 5 bases and the J gene end by 5 bases; junction bases not matched to a gene: 7. The CDR3 is 16 residues long. CDR3 region: CASSQGQGAFTGELFF. The CDR3 DNA follows: TGTGCCAGTAGTCAAGGACAGGGGGCGTTTACCGGGGAGCTGTTTTTT.

The table lists this clone with a few counts. The V gene is TRBV27, the J gene TRBJ2-7; 8 bases line up with TRBD2. The ends lost 2 bases at V and 5 bases at J; junction bases unmatched: 8. The CDR3 contains 15 residues. CDR1 and CDR2 from the germline V gene are MNHEY and SMNVEV (reference sequence). CDR3 DNA sequence: TGTGCCAGCAGTTTAAGGAGCGGGAGCCCCCACGAGCAGTACTTC. Its protein product is CASSLRSGSPHEQYF.

The chain carries TRBV19 and TRBJ2-1, with TRBD2 identical over 9 bases. The CDR3 is made up of 21 amino acids. V was clipped by 2 bases and J by 2 bases; unmatched bases: 19. Per the germline V gene, CDR1 is LNHDA and CDR2 is SQIVND (reference sequence). As DNA, the CDR3 is TGTGCCAGTAGTATACCCCCTCGCAGCGGGGGGAAGGGACGTCCCTACAATGAGCAGTTCTTC. Its translation: CASSIPPRSGGKGRPYNEQFF.

The chain recombines TRBV6-2 or TRBV6-3 with TRBJ1-1, with no clear D. The CDR3 runs 14 residues. CDR1 and CDR2 (germline): MNHEY, SVGEGT. With 2 bases removed from V and 4 bases from J, the gap between germline ends came to 11 bases. CDR3 DNA: TGTGCCAGCAGTTACAGGGTGCGGGGCACTGAAGCTTTCTTT. This gives the protein CASSYRVRGTEAFF.

This clone was seen a few times. The V and J genes are TRBV5-1 and TRBJ2-7; TRBD2 might be the D (6 bases). This CDR3 region has 14 residues. V gave up 0 bases and J gave up 6 bases, with 13 bases separating them. The germline gives CDR1 SGHRS, CDR2 YFSETQ. The CDR3 DNA is TGCGCCAGCAGCTTGGGCTCGGTGGGGGGCGAGCAGTACTTC. Its protein product is CASSLGSVGGEQYF.